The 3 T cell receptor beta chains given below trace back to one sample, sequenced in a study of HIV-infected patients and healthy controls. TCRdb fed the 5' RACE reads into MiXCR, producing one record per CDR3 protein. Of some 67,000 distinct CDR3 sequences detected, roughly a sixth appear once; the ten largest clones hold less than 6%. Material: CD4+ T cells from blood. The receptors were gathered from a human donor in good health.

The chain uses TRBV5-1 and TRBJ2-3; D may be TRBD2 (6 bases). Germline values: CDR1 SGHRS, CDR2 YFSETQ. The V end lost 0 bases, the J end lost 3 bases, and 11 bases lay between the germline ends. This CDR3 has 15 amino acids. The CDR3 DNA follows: TGCGCCAGCAGCTTGGGACTAGTGGGTACAGATACGCAGTATTTT. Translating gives CASSLGLVGTDTQYF.

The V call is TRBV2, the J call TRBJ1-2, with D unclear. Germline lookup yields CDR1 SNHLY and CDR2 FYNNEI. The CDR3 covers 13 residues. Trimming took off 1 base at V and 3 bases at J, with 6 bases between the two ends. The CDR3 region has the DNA TGTGCCAGCAGTGAAGTACCAGACTATGGCTACACCTTC. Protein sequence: CASSEVPDYGYTF. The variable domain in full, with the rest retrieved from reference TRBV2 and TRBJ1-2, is EPEVTQTPSHQVTQMGQEVILRCVPISNHLYFYWYRQILGQKVEFLVSFYNNEISEKSEIFDDQFSVERPDGSNFTLKIRSTKLEDSAMYFCASSEVPDYGYTFGSGTRLTVV.

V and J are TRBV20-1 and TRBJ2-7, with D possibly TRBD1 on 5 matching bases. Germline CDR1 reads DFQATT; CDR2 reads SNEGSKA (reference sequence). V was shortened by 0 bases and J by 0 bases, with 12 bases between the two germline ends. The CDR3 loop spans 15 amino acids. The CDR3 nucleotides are TGCAGTGCTAGAGATCCAGGGTCGCTCTCCTACGAGCAGTACTTC. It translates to CSARDPGSLSYEQYF.